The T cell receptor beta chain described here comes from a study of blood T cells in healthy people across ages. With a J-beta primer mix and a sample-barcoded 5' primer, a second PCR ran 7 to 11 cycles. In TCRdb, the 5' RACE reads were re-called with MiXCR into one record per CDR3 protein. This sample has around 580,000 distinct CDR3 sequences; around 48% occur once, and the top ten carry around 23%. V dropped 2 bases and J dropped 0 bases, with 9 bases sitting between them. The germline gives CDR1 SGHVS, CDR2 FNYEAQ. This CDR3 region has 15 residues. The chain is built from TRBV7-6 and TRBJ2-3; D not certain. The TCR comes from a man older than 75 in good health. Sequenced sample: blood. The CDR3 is CASSLNPGSTDTQYF. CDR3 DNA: TGTGCCAGCAGCTTAAATCCAGGCAGCACAGATACGCAGTATTTT.